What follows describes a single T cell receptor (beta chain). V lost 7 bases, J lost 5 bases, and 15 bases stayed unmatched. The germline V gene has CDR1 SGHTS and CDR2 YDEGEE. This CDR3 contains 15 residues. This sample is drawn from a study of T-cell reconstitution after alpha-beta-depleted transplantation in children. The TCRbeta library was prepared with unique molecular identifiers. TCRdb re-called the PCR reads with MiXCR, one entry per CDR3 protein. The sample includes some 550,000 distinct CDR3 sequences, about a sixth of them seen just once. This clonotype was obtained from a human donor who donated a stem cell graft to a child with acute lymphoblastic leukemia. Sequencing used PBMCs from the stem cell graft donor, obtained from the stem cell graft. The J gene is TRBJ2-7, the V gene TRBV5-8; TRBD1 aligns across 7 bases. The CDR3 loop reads CASYIGQVPLNEQYF. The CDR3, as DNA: TGTGCCAGCTACATTGGACAGGTACCCCTAAACGAGCAGTACTTC.